This is a list of T cell receptor beta chains from one sample in a study of blood T cell repertoires in COVID-19. Sequenced by immunoSEQ multiplex PCR; TCRdb stores in-frame clones only, minus some. The data contain 90,000 to 110,000 clones, roughly 80% of them singletons. Material: peripheral blood. These TCRs come from an older woman with acute or convalescent COVID-19. CDR3s include the opening cysteine and the closing phenylalanine or tryptophan. The D gene is left open where the match is weak. For some rows the clone size is stated as once, few or many, or as a class when expanded; others skip it.

clone_size	v_call	j_call	d_call	cdr3_nt	cdr3_aa
few	TRBV28	TRBJ1-1	.	TGTGCCAGCAGTTTCGGACAAGTGAACACTGAAGCTTTCTTT	CASSFGQVNTEAFF
.	TRBV30	TRBJ1-3	.	TGTGCCTGGGCATTTGGAAACACCATATATTTT	CAWAFGNTIYF
.	TRBV7-2	TRBJ1-5	TRBD1	TGTGCCAGCAGCTCCGACAGGGTCAATCAGCCCCAGCATTTT	CASSSDRVNQPQHF
.	TRBV25-1	TRBJ2-3	.	TGTGCCAGCATGGAGGTGGGAAGAGATACGCAGTATTTT	CASMEVGRDTQYF
.	TRBV11-2	TRBJ1-1	.	TGTGCCAGCAGCTTAGCAGGGACACAGAACACTGAAGCTTTCTTT	CASSLAGTQNTEAFF
.	TRBV9	TRBJ2-2	.	TGTGCCAGCAGCGTGGTCCCGCCTCAGGGATCGAACACCGGGGAGCTGTTTTTT	CASSVVPPQGSNTGELFF
.	TRBV19	TRBJ1-6	TRBD1	TGTGCCAGTAGTCCTACAGGGGGCCGTTCACCCCTCCACTTT	CASSPTGGRSPLHF
.	TRBV20-1	TRBJ2-3	TRBD2	TGCAGTGCTAGTGAGCGGGGGGCCGACCAGGTCACAGATACGCAGTATTTT	CSASERGADQVTDTQYF
.	TRBV7-3	TRBJ2-5	TRBD1	TGTGCCAGCAGCCCAGGGGGCGGTCAAGAGACCCAGTACTTC	CASSPGGGQETQYF
.	TRBV3-1/TRBV3-2	TRBJ1-5	.	TGTGCCAGCAGCCAAGGAGGTTATAGCAATCAGCCCCAGCATTTT	CASSQGGYSNQPQHF
once	TRBV6-2/TRBV6-3	TRBJ2-1	.	TGTGCCAGCAGCATCAGGGGGGCCGAGCAGTTCTTC	CASSIRGAEQFF
.	TRBV28	TRBJ1-1	TRBD1	TGTGCCAGTGAAGGGGGCGCGAAAGCTTTCTTT	CASEGGAKAFF